This T cell receptor (beta chain) was identified during a study of blood T cell repertoires in COVID-19 (dated by TCRdb to between 2020 and 2021). Regarding the study in general: Collaborator samples came from the United States, Italy and Spain and covered acute and convalescent phases of COVID-19. Samples were obtained from the ongoing ImmuneRACE study (first 160 participants) and from 1,254 subjects provided by 6 global collaborators. Nearly every sample came with metadata listing a de-identified subject ID, COVID-19 status, age in years and sex. Where available, HLA class I and class II types were obtained from metadata supplied by the sample provider rather than from assay-based typing. The dataset comprised deeply sampled blood TCRbeta repertoires from subjects exposed to, actively infected with, or recovered from COVID-19. The prospective study material was composed of cDNA or gDNA derived from T cells, B-cell-depleted T cells, or PBMCs. The repertoires were made available in a free public database intended to serve as a resource for research on the immune response to SARS-CoV-2. General study outcomes and caveats: How much clinical and demographic metadata was included differed by source and by participant, and the metadata was provided uncurated.

The collaborating institutions used their own protocols to collect whole blood in K2EDTA tubes. Collaborator samples were shipped for TCRbeta analysis as frozen whole blood, isolated PBMCs, or DNA extracted from either sample type. CDR1 and CDR2 were assigned from the germline V gene as MDHEN and SYDVKM. Compared with germline, V lacks 5 bases and J lacks 8 bases; bases without a gene match: 3. The CDR3 goes from the cysteine to the phenylalanine over 14 residues. This entry keeps only the CDR3 DNA: 42 bases, framed from base 1. TCRbeta CDR3 regions were amplified from genomic DNA using the immunoSEQ Assay, a bias-controlled multiplex PCR. On the study's bioinformatics: The number of nucleated cells in each sample was estimated from the amplification of reference gene primers within the assay. To quantify the absolute abundance of each unique TCRbeta CDR3 rearrangement, sequence reads were collapsed and filtered. For each sample, productive Simpson clonality was calculated as the square root of Simpson's diversity index across productive rearrangements. What TCRdb holds here is the immuneACCESS table cut down to in-frame rearrangements. Part of the clones is not present; checked against another copy, under half of the missing clones reflect an unresolved V gene, and the others are unexplained. V, J and clone size are those of that table, while D and trimming were read from the DNA. For this sample the table gives 150,000 to 200,000 clones, of which approximately 86% were detected only once. The ten largest clones add up to about 8.2% of the sample.

As regards this clone: Its antigen specificity is not known. It has no much larger one-base neighbor in the sample; base qualities were not kept.

The sequenced sample was peripheral blood. This receptor was obtained from a man in his sixties with acute or convalescent COVID-19. The chain was built from TRBV28 and TRBJ1-6; 10 nucleotides in the junction match TRBD1. CDR3 region: CASSMTGGDSPLHF. The bases are TGTGCCAGCAGTATGACAGGGGGCGATTCACCCCTCCACTTT.